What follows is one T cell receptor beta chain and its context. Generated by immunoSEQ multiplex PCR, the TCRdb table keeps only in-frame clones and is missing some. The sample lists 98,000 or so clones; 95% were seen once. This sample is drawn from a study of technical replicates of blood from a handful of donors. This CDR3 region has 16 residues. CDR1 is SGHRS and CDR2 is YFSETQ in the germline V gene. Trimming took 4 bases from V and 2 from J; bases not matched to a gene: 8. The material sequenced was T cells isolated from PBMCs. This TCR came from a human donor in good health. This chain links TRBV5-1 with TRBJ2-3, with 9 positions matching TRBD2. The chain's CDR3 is CASSLKLAGVTDTQYF. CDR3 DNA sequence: TGCGCCAGCAGCCTGAAATTAGCGGGGGTCACAGATACGCAGTATTTT.